This record looks at one T cell receptor (beta chain) sequence and its context. Its antigen is unknown. This sample was included in a study of cytomegalovirus exposure and HLA in healthy donors. The CDR3 extends over 13 amino acids. Germline values: CDR1 MRHNA, CDR2 SNTAGT. Trimming pared 4 bases from V and 0 bases from J, leaving 6 bases between. The PCR was carried out with 60 Vbeta primers and 13 Jbeta primers. Methods used by the authors: Counted up in a later analysis, unique TCR beta chains came to some 80 million, with about 9.9 million shared. The repertoire was sequenced with immunoSEQ multiplex PCR; TCRdb's copy has only in-frame clones and lacks some. The V and J calls and clone size are taken from that table; D and trimming were inferred from the DNA. Altogether tens of thousands of clones are present, nearly 70% being singletons, with the ten largest covering roughly 16%. General observations from the study: Cytomegalovirus-associated status was assigned to some 180 TCR beta chains. In a later analysis, the majority of CMV-associated beta chains seemingly showed HLA restriction. One later analysis reportedly identified an Asian-associated ancestry cluster that showed fewer N-insertions than the approximately 710-donor mean.

This clonotype was sampled from a woman in her forties or fifties in good health and CMV-seropositive. This rearrangement joins TRBV6-4 to TRBJ1-1; no definite D call. The sample taken for sequencing was PBMCs. DNA for the CDR3: TGTGCCAGCAGTGTAGACATGAACACTGAAGCTTTCTTT. Encoded protein: CASSVDMNTEAFF.